These T cell receptor beta chains were read from a single sample in a study of Graves' ophthalmopathy and Graves' hyperthyroidism. TCRdb fed the multiplex PCR reads into MiXCR, producing one record per CDR3 protein. The table shows approximately 500,000 distinct CDR3 sequences, with 13% to 15% occurring only once. Sequenced input: blood. These TCRs come from a woman aged 25-40 years with Graves' ophthalmopathy. Each CDR3 is given with its conserved first and last residue. The order of the fields is J gene, D gene, clone size, V gene, CDR3 DNA, CDR3 protein. A D gene is named only where the DNA matches it firmly. Clone size is not always given. Where it is, it says once, few, many or a class for expanded clones.

J gene: TRBJ2-5
D gene: -
clone size: -
V gene: TRBV28
CDR3 DNA: TGTGCCAGCAGTTCATTCTGGACAAAGGGAGAGACCCAGTACTTC
CDR3 protein: CASSSFWTKGETQYF

J gene: TRBJ1-1
D gene: -
clone size: many
V gene: TRBV27
CDR3 DNA: TGTGCCAGCAGTTTATCTCAGGCAAAAGGCGTGGCTTTCTTT
CDR3 protein: CASSLSQAKGVAFF

J gene: TRBJ2-7
D gene: -
clone size: few
V gene: TRBV30
CDR3 DNA: TGTGCCTGGAGTGTCTCCAACTACGAGCAGTACTTC
CDR3 protein: CAWSVSNYEQYF

J gene: TRBJ2-7
D gene: TRBD1
clone size: many
V gene: TRBV7-6
CDR3 DNA: TGTGCCAGCAGCTTAAAAAGACAGGGTGGCGAGCAGTACTTC
CDR3 protein: CASSLKRQGGEQYF

J gene: TRBJ1-1
D gene: TRBD1
clone size: many
V gene: TRBV7-8
CDR3 DNA: TGTGCCAGCAGCCTGACAGGGTGGGGGAACACTGAAGCTTTCTTT
CDR3 protein: CASSLTGWGNTEAFF

J gene: TRBJ1-5
D gene: -
clone size: many
V gene: TRBV7-8
CDR3 DNA: TGTGCCAGCAGCTTAGGGACCAAGAATCAGCCCCAGCATTTT
CDR3 protein: CASSLGTKNQPQHF

J gene: TRBJ1-2
D gene: -
clone size: many
V gene: TRBV29-1
CDR3 DNA: TGCAGCGTTGAGCCGGGCTACACCTTC
CDR3 protein: CSVEPGYTF

J gene: TRBJ2-7
D gene: -
clone size: many
V gene: TRBV28
CDR3 DNA: TGTGCCAGCAGCTGGGACGGATCCTACGAGCAGTACTTC
CDR3 protein: CASSWDGSYEQYF

J gene: TRBJ2-7
D gene: TRBD1
clone size: many
V gene: TRBV15
CDR3 DNA: TGTGCCACCAGCAGAGAAAGGGACAGGGTCTACGAGCAGTACTTC
CDR3 protein: CATSRERDRVYEQYF

J gene: TRBJ2-7
D gene: -
clone size: few
V gene: TRBV3-1
CDR3 DNA: TGTGCCAGCAGACCTGCGACAGGTTCTATTTACGAGCAGTACTTC
CDR3 protein: CASRPATGSIYEQYF

J gene: TRBJ2-2
D gene: -
clone size: few
V gene: TRBV12-3/TRBV12-4
CDR3 DNA: TGTGCCAGCAGTAACCCTCCGCGCGGGGAGCTGTTTTTT
CDR3 protein: CASSNPPRGELFF

J gene: TRBJ1-1
D gene: -
clone size: many
V gene: TRBV12-3/TRBV12-4
CDR3 DNA: TGTGCCAGCAGTTTCTTCCCAACGAACACTGAAGCTTTCTTT
CDR3 protein: CASSFFPTNTEAFF

J gene: TRBJ1-1
D gene: TRBD1
clone size: few
V gene: TRBV24-1
CDR3 DNA: TGTGCCACCAATGACACAGGGGCTGAAGCTTTCTTT
CDR3 protein: CATNDTGAEAFF

J gene: TRBJ1-2
D gene: -
clone size: many
V gene: TRBV29-1
CDR3 DNA: TGCAGCGACCTAAGTTCGACAGTGCGCTATGGCTACACCTTC
CDR3 protein: CSDLSSTVRYGYTF

J gene: TRBJ1-2
D gene: TRBD1
clone size: many
V gene: TRBV7-2
CDR3 DNA: TGTGCCAGCAGCTCAAGCTGGACAGGGGACGGCTACACCTTC
CDR3 protein: CASSSSWTGDGYTF

J gene: TRBJ1-1
D gene: -
clone size: many
V gene: TRBV6-1
CDR3 DNA: TGTGCCAGCAGTGAAGTGGCCACTGAAGCTTTCTTT
CDR3 protein: CASSEVATEAFF

J gene: TRBJ1-1
D gene: TRBD1
clone size: many
V gene: TRBV19
CDR3 DNA: TGTGCCAGTAGTATGTCAGGGGGCGCGGACACTGAAGCTTTCTTT
CDR3 protein: CASSMSGGADTEAFF

J gene: TRBJ2-7
D gene: TRBD2
clone size: few
V gene: TRBV14
CDR3 DNA: TGTGCCAGCACCCGGGGCAGCGGGAGCTCCTACGAGCAGTACTTC
CDR3 protein: CASTRGSGSSYEQYF

J gene: TRBJ2-7
D gene: -
clone size: many
V gene: TRBV6-4
CDR3 DNA: TGTGCCAGCATCGGTCCACTAACCTACGAGCAGTACTTC
CDR3 protein: CASIGPLTYEQYF

J gene: TRBJ2-5
D gene: -
clone size: many
V gene: TRBV6-1
CDR3 DNA: TGTGCCAGCAGCGCTGAACTCGGACGAAACTTC
CDR3 protein: CASSAELGRNF

J gene: TRBJ2-7
D gene: TRBD2
clone size: many
V gene: TRBV27
CDR3 DNA: TGTGCCAGCAGTTCCAGCGGGAACGAGCAGTACTTC
CDR3 protein: CASSSSGNEQYF

J gene: TRBJ1-3
D gene: -
clone size: many
V gene: TRBV5-1
CDR3 DNA: TGCGCCAGCAGCTTGGCCCCGACAGACTCTGGAAACACCATATATTTT
CDR3 protein: CASSLAPTDSGNTIYF

J gene: TRBJ2-7
D gene: -
clone size: many
V gene: TRBV7-9
CDR3 DNA: TGTGCCAGCAGCACGGGAAGCCACGAGCAGTACTTC
CDR3 protein: CASSTGSHEQYF